This paragraph covers one T cell receptor (beta chain) sequence. These data come from a study of blood T cell repertoires in COVID-19. In the study overall: The samples span acute and convalescent COVID-19 from the United States, Italy and Spain. T cells, B-cell-depleted T cells, or PBMCs provided the cDNA or gDNA that served as material.

The V end was cut by 6 bases, the J end by 11 bases, with 14 bases between. CDR3 length: 13 amino acids. CDR1 is MNHEY, CDR2 SVGAGI, per germline. Original methodology: Estimation of nucleated cell counts relied on the amplification of reference gene primers. This table comes from immunoSEQ multiplex PCR, and its TCRdb copy is limited to in-frame clones, with some not included. V, J and clone size were drawn from that table, and D and trimming were deduced from the DNA. This sample has roughly 60,000 clones, with 70% to 90% found just once. This chain uses TRBV6-5 with TRBJ1-6, with D uncertain. The sample consisted of peripheral blood. The source is an elderly man with acute or convalescent COVID-19. The CDR3 nucleotides read TGTGCCAGCAGAGAGAGTGGGAGGGCACCCCTCCACTTT. It encodes CASRESGRAPLHF.